This T cell receptor (beta chain) is from a study of blood T cell repertoires in COVID-19. Study background: COVID-19 samples, acute and convalescent, were from the United States, Italy and Spain. PBMCs, B-cell-depleted T cells, or T cells were the source of the cDNA or gDNA that made up the material.

The germline V and J ends were trimmed by 6 bases and 7 bases, with 10 bases remaining between them. Germline V gene lookup returns CDR1 SNHLY and CDR2 FYNNEI. This CDR3 has 13 amino acids. Original processing notes: Counts of nucleated cells, estimated from reference gene primer amplification, were obtained. Measured with immunoSEQ multiplex PCR; TCRdb has only the in-frame clones, and not every one. The D gene and trimming were derived from the DNA, and the V and J assignments and clone size from that table. The sample gives about 250,000 clones, 80% to 85% of which show up once; less than 5.5% is in the top ten.

The chain couples TRBV2 to TRBJ1-6, with unresolved D. Sequences were obtained from peripheral blood. This TCR was sampled from a man over 45 with active or convalescent COVID-19. CDR3 DNA: TGTGCCAGCAGCCCCTCCTTGAATTCACCCCTCCACTTT. This translates into CASSPSLNSPLHF.